This T cell receptor (beta chain) was captured in a study of shared clonotypes between healthy human individuals. At the level of the study: Samples came from two female and a few male donors aged 18 to 49. Study-wide findings and caveats: It was the few donors that limited the genetic and exposure-history diversity represented.

Samples left unsorted employed tens of millions of PBMCs for genomic DNA. After removal of 1 base from V and 5 bases from J, the junction contained 1 base not matched to a gene. The CDR3 sequence is 13 residues long. Germline V CDR1 and CDR2: LNHNV, YYDKDF (reference sequence). To note about this clone: Its target is not known.

The authors split each subset's genomic DNA evenly across several immunoSEQ plates. TCRdb's table, derived via immunoSEQ multiplex PCR, lists solely in-frame clones and lacks some. This sample has 400,000 to 500,000 clones, with 79% found just once. The V call is TRBV15, the J call TRBJ2-7, with 8 bases fitting TRBD1. Sequencing was performed on PBMCs. The receptor was isolated from a woman in her 40s in good health. Some clones in this sample may be carry-over from other donors' samples. CDR3 sequence: CATSRGTGNEQYF. The CDR3 nucleotides are TGTGCCACCAGCAGAGGGACAGGGAACGAGCAGTACTTC.